Listed below are T cell receptor beta chains from one sample, sequenced in a study of CD8 T cells in ankylosing spondylitis. TCRdb re-called the 5' RACE reads through MiXCR, storing one row per CDR3 protein. The table includes just under 550,000 distinct CDR3 sequences, roughly 13% detected once. The sequenced material came from blood, either unsorted or a sorted T cell fraction (not recorded which). The receptor set was obtained from a male donor with ankylosing spondylitis. Both conserved end residues are part of each CDR3. Fields, in order: J gene, V gene, CDR3 protein.

TRBJ1-4	TRBV14	CASSQDGLGDEKLFF
TRBJ2-1	TRBV20-1	CSASTGRRYNEQFF
TRBJ2-5	TRBV5-4	CASRGQGVETQYF
TRBJ2-1	TRBV3-1	CASSQVQILGNEQFF
TRBJ2-3	TRBV7-2	CASSLEGDVDTQYF
TRBJ2-2	TRBV10-1	CASSDHTSGRRTGELFF
TRBJ1-2	TRBV6-2/TRBV6-3	CASSPHPTGIYGYTF
TRBJ2-1	TRBV5-1	CASSFSGGLRDYNEQFF
TRBJ2-1	TRBV7-2	CASSSRGLAGYNEQFF
TRBJ2-3	TRBV6-5	CASSYVRGLADTQYF
TRBJ1-5	TRBV24-1	CATSDSGFSSNQPQHF
TRBJ1-4	TRBV15	CATRGVMREKLFF
TRBJ2-1	TRBV5-5	CASSQRLAGVYNEQFF
TRBJ2-1	TRBV12-3/TRBV12-4	CASTFTGLSNEQFF
TRBJ2-1	TRBV7-6	CASSSLKTSSYNEQFF
TRBJ1-2	TRBV14	CASSQDGNSYGYTF
TRBJ1-2	TRBV6-2/TRBV6-3	CASSYSNPAGGYTF
TRBJ2-5	TRBV6-5	CASSYSQGAGETQYF
TRBJ2-1	TRBV2	CASSVGSRGYNEQFF
TRBJ2-5	TRBV18	CASSPSGGETQYF
TRBJ1-1	TRBV7-8	CASSLAPGVTEAFF
TRBJ2-5	TRBV4-1	CASSQAFHSGGRETQYF
TRBJ2-2	TRBV12-3/TRBV12-4	CASSLGGVLFF
TRBJ1-5	TRBV11-2	CASSFGGISNQPQHF
TRBJ1-2	TRBV3-1	CASSQDRGRGLGYTF
TRBJ2-3	TRBV7-9	CASRSTGDTQYF
TRBJ2-7	TRBV19	CASSAGTGGYEQYF
TRBJ1-6	TRBV5-1	CASRTPGVNSPLHF
TRBJ2-1	TRBV4-2	CASSQEGAGGAGNEQFF
TRBJ1-5	TRBV5-1	CASSPGPNQPQHF